This T cell receptor (beta chain) was recovered during a study of beta chain features in type 1 diabetes. Expressed TCRB transcripts were sequenced because the entire RNA isolate underwent reverse transcription. Sequencing used immunoSEQ multiplex PCR; TCRdb keeps in-frame clones, though not all of them. The repertoire holds under 250,000 clones, 13% to 15% seen once, with roughly 0.024% in the top ten. CD45RO/CCR7/CD25/CD127/CD95/CD27 separated CD4+ naive, central memory, regulatory and stem cell-like memory cells by sorting. Sorted cells reached over 95% purity in every population. Study-level points and caveats: Equally in patients and controls, shorter templates might have been favored by PCR. Any HLA effect on TCRB rearrangement was left unresolved by small sub-analyses.

Germline V gene sequence: CDR1 SGHVS, CDR2 FQNEAQ. With V trimmed by 2 bases and J by 1 base, 17 bases remained unmatched. The CDR3 sequence is 19 residues long. As for this clone: Its antigen is unidentified.

The rearrangement joins TRBV7-8 to TRBJ2-7; 7 nucleotides agree with TRBD1. The sequenced sample was naive CD4+ T cells from blood. This TCR came from a woman aged 40 to 49 in good health. For the CDR3, the DNA is TGTGCCAGCAGCTTATTGGCCACTGTAGGGGGCTCCTTTTCCTACGAGCAGTACTTC. Translated: CASSLLATVGGSFSYEQYF.